One and the same sample provided the 16 T cell receptor beta chains below, sequenced in a study of blood T cell repertoires in COVID-19. Generated by immunoSEQ multiplex PCR, the TCRdb table keeps only in-frame clones and is missing some. The table has approximately 180,000 clones, 70% to 90% seen once. The sample taken for sequencing was peripheral blood. These receptors were collected from a human donor with active or convalescent COVID-19. The donor label of this sample is uncertain.

This sequence joins TRBV4-1 and TRBJ2-7; TRBD2 matches 10 bases. The CDR3 is made up of 16 amino acids. V was clipped by 2 bases and J by 2 bases; unmatched bases: 6. Germline CDR1 is MGHRA and CDR2 is YSYEKL. In nucleotides, the CDR3 is TGCGCCAGCAGCCAACTAGCGGGAGAATGGGCCTACGAGCAGTACTTC. Protein product: CASSQLAGEWAYEQYF.

This rearrangement joins TRBV4-1 to TRBJ1-2; the D is unclear. V dropped 0 bases and J dropped 0 bases, with 8 bases sitting between them. Germline V CDR1 and CDR2: MGHRA, YSYEKL. This CDR3 comprises 15 residues. The CDR3 bases are TGCGCCAGCAGCCAAGATCAGGCAGCTAACTATGGCTACACCTTC. This encodes CASSQDQAANYGYTF.

J is TRBJ1-6 and V is TRBV25-1, with TRBD1 matching 7 bases. V gave up 3 bases and J gave up 7 bases; unmatched junction bases: 9. The CDR3 has 16 amino acids. CDR1 is MGHDK, CDR2 SYGVNS, per germline. Here the CDR3 DNA reads TGTGCCAGCAGTGAGATGACAGGGAACAGAAATTCACCCCTCCACTTT. It specifies CASSEMTGNRNSPLHF.

This sequence joins TRBV18 and TRBJ2-3; 14 positions match TRBD2. CDR3 length equals 17 residues. Germline loops: CDR1 KGHSH, CDR2 LQKENI. The V gene end was trimmed by 3 bases and the J gene end by 4 bases; junction bases not matched to a gene: 6. Here the CDR3 DNA reads TGTGCCAGCTCACCGGGACTAGCGGGAGCTGGAGCAGATACGCAGTATTTT. Translated, it gives CASSPGLAGAGADTQYF.

For this clone: A read error may account for a junction end that differs from germline. The J gene is TRBJ1-6, the V gene TRBV3-1 (or the pseudogene TRBV3-2), with D tentatively TRBD1 (6 bases). There are 14 residues in the CDR3. Germline CDR1 and CDR2: LGHDT and YNNKEL (reference sequence). This chain's CDR3 is CASRQGQNNSPLHF. DNA of the CDR3: TGTGCCAGCAGGCAAGGACAGAACAATTCACCCCTCCACTTT.

The chain links TRBV2 to TRBJ2-1, with a tentative D call TRBD2 (5 bases). The CDR3 has 12 amino acids. Trimming shortened V by 4 bases and J by 12 bases, and 13 bases separated the two germline ends. Germline CDR1 is SNHLY and CDR2 is FYNNEI. The DNA of the CDR3 is TGTGCCAGCAGTGGGACTGCCCTAGGGCAGTTCTTC. This encodes CASSGTALGQFF.

This chain uses TRBV6-6 with TRBJ2-1, with 8 bases aligning to TRBD2. The CDR3 sequence is 15 residues long. V lost 1 base, J lost 8 bases, and 7 bases stayed unmatched. Germline CDR1 is MNHNY and CDR2 is SVGAGI (reference sequence). In DNA, the CDR3 is TGTGCCAGCAGTTACTTCAACGGGAGGGCCGATGAGCAGTTCTTC. It translates to CASSYFNGRADEQFF.

Here the CDR3 DNA reads TGTGCCAGCTATTCCGGGACAGCCACTAACTATGGCTACACCTTC. This translates into CASYSGTATNYGYTF. The chain couples TRBV3-1 (or the pseudogene TRBV3-2) to TRBJ1-2; 7 bases fit TRBD1. V gave up 8 bases and J gave up 0 bases; unmatched junction bases: 9. Germline CDR1 is LGHDT and CDR2 is YNNKEL (reference sequence). CDR3 length equals 15 residues.

This chain uses TRBV2 with TRBJ2-3; maybe TRBD2 (5 bases). V dropped 7 bases and J dropped 2 bases, with 13 bases sitting between them. CDR3 length equals 14 residues. Germline CDR1 is SNHLY and CDR2 is FYNNEI. CDR3 bases: TGTGCCAGCAAAGGAACGGGAAACACAGATACGCAGTATTTT. Translation: CASKGTGNTDTQYF.

The genes are TRBV5-6 and TRBJ1-1; tentatively, D is TRBD1 (5 bases). The CDR3 spans 13 residues. V shed 3 bases and J shed 5 bases, with 11 bases lying between them. Germline loops: CDR1 SGHDT, CDR2 YYEEEE. The CDR3 coding sequence is TGTGCCAGCAGCTCGGGGGTGGGTACTGAAGCTTTCTTT. Translated, it gives CASSSGVGTEAFF.

The chain couples TRBV30 to TRBJ1-3; 8 bases are shared with TRBD1. CDR1 is GTSNPN, CDR2 SVGIG, per germline (reference sequence). The CDR3 loop spans 15 amino acids. V shed 1 base and J 3 bases; nucleotides not matched to a gene: 5. CDR3 loop: CAWSAGQGNGNTIYF. The CDR3 region has the DNA TGTGCCTGGAGTGCAGGACAGGGAAATGGAAACACCATATATTTT.

As DNA, the CDR3 is TGTGCCAGCAGCTCGGGACAGGGGGCGACCTACGAGCAGTACTTC. Protein: CASSSGQGATYEQYF. The rearrangement uses TRBV5-4 and TRBJ2-7; 12 nucleotides match TRBD1. The length of the CDR3 is 15 residues. The germline V gene encodes CDR1 SGHNT and CDR2 YYREEE (reference sequence). V lost 3 bases and J lost 2; bases outside the gene matches: 3.

This CDR3 reads CASSSGSLHYEQYF. DNA for the CDR3: TGTGCCAGTTCTAGCGGGAGTCTTCACTACGAGCAGTACTTC. This sequence joins TRBV19 and TRBJ2-7; TRBD2 matches at 10 bases. This CDR3 has 14 residues. Trimming removed 8 bases from V and 3 bases from J; junction bases left unmatched: 7. Germline assignment: CDR1 LNHDA and CDR2 SQIVND (reference sequence). Together with reference TRBV19 and TRBJ2-7, the CDR3 gives the full variable domain: DGGITQSPKYLFRKEGQNVTLSCEQNLNHDAMYWYRQDPGQGLRLIYYSQIVNDFQKGDIAEGYSVSREKKESFPLTVTSAQKNPTAFYLCASSSGSLHYEQYFGPGTRLTVT.

This clone came up a few times. CDR3 DNA sequence: TGTGCCAGCAGTGATCAGACAGGGGGCGCAACCTGGAGTGGCTACACCTTC. Amino acid sequence: CASSDQTGGATWSGYTF. The chain couples TRBV6-1 to TRBJ1-2; 10 bases align to TRBD1. Trimming removed 3 bases from V and 7 bases from J; junction bases left unmatched: 14. There are 17 residues in the CDR3. The germline V gene has CDR1 MNHNS and CDR2 SASEGT.

V and J are TRBV19 and TRBJ1-2; no reliable D call. This CDR3 is 15 amino acids long. CDR1 and CDR2 from the germline V gene are LNHDA and SQIVND (reference sequence). V lost 2 bases and J lost 4, with 14 bases in between. Here the CDR3 reads CASSIRSGVIYGYTF. The CDR3 coding sequence is TGTGCCAGTAGTATAAGATCCGGGGTCATCTATGGCTACACCTTC.

The rearrangement links TRBV6-2 or TRBV6-3 to TRBJ2-2; 9 bases match TRBD2. Germline CDR1 reads MNHEY; CDR2 reads SVGEGT. The CDR3 has 15 residues. J was trimmed by 5 bases and V by 6 bases; bases with no gene match: 7. The CDR3 bases are TGTGCCAGCAGCCCGGGACTAGCTGGGACCGGGGAGCTGTTTTTT. Translating gives CASSPGLAGTGELFF.